Here is one TCR beta chain with its context. This entry comes from a study of blood T cell repertoires in COVID-19. The overall study: T cells, B-cell-depleted T cells, or PBMCs provided the cDNA or gDNA that served as material.

Researchers sorted participants into cohorts using their self-reported clinical history. CDR1 is SGHDN, CDR2 FVKESK, per germline. V shed 1 base, J shed 3 bases, and the junction held 1 base outside the gene matches. CDR3 size: 14 residues. In the authors' methods: Reference gene primer amplification gave nucleated cell count estimates. TCRdb keeps only in-frame clones here, not all; method: immunoSEQ multiplex PCR. The V and J calls and the clone size are those of that table, but D and trimming were determined from the DNA. Of about 360,000 clones in the sample, around 90% were seen once. The sequence was collected from a woman aged 40 to 55 with acute COVID-19. The rearrangement joins TRBV14 to TRBJ2-3, with 7 bases aligning to TRBD2. The sequenced sample consisted of PBMCs or T cells enriched from blood (not recorded which). This chain's CDR3 is CASSQGTRTDTQYF. The CDR3 DNA is TGTGCCAGCAGCCAAGGGACTAGGACAGATACGCAGTATTTT.